Below, one T cell receptor (beta chain) is given with its context. This sample stems from a study of OX40 agonist ivuxolimab in advanced cancers. Sequencing used immunoSEQ multiplex PCR; TCRdb keeps in-frame clones, though not all of them. The sample lists tens of thousands of clones, about nine tenths occurring once. Trimming stripped 2 bases from V and 3 bases from J, with 5 bases between. The CDR3 extends over 13 amino acids. Looked up from germline, CDR1 is SGHAT and CDR2 is FQNNGV. The starting material was CD4+ or CD8+ T cells sorted from blood, obtained in a trial of the OX40 agonist ivuxolimab. The chain uses TRBV11-2 and TRBJ1-5, with D unresolved. The sequence was collected from an adult with an advanced solid tumor such as melanoma, head and neck, liver or kidney cancer. CDR3 sequence reads: CASSLMINQPQHF. The CDR3 region has the DNA TGTGCCAGCAGCTTAATGATCAATCAGCCCCAGCATTTT.